This TCR beta chain originates from a study of OX40 agonist ivuxolimab in advanced cancers. Assay: immunoSEQ multiplex PCR; the TCRdb copy retains only in-frame clones and omits some. This sample has about 21,000 clones, with 88% found just once. After removal of 3 bases from V and 9 bases from J, the junction contained 4 bases not matched to a gene. Germline CDR1 MRHNA, CDR2 SNTAGT. The CDR3 has 15 residues. The sequence was obtained from an adult with an advanced solid tumor such as melanoma, head and neck, liver or kidney cancer. Sample: CD4+ or CD8+ T cells sorted from blood, taken in a trial of the OX40 agonist ivuxolimab. This chain uses TRBV6-4 with TRBJ2-1; TRBD2 agrees at 14 bases. Here the CDR3 reads CASSETSGRGGEQFF. CDR3 nucleotides: TGTGCCAGCAGTGAGACTAGCGGGAGGGGAGGTGAGCAGTTCTTC.